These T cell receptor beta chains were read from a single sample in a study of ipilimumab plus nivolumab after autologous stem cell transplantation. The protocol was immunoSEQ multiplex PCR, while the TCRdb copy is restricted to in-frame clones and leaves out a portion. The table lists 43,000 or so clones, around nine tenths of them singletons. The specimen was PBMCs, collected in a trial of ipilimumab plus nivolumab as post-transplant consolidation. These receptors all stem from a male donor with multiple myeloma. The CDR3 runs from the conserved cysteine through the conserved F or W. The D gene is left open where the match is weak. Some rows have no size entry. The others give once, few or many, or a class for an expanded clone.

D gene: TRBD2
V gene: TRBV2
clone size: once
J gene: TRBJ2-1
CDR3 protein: CASSEAWGLAGGAYNEQFF
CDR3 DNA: TGTGCCAGCAGTGAAGCGTGGGGACTAGCGGGAGGGGCCTACAATGAGCAGTTCTTC

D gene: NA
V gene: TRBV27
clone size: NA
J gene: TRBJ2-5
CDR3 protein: CASSFRARGLQETQYF
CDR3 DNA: TGTGCCAGCAGTTTCCGTGCTCGTGGCCTGCAAGAGACCCAGTACTTC

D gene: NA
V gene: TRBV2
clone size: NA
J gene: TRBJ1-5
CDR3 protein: CASSERVQVAQHF
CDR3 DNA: TGTGCCAGCAGTGAGAGGGTCCAGGTGGCCCAGCATTTT

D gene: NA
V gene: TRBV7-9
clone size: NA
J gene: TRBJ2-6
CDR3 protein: CASSLVYSTGSGANVLTF
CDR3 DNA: TGTGCCAGCAGCTTAGTATATTCGACCGGCTCTGGGGCCAACGTCCTGACTTTC

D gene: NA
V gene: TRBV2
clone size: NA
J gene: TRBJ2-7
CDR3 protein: CASSDAGYEQYF
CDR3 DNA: TGTGCCAGCAGTGATGCAGGCTACGAGCAGTACTTC

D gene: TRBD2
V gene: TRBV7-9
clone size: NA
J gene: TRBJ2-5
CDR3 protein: CASSLPLAEETQYF
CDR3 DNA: TGTGCCAGCAGCCTCCCCCTAGCGGAAGAGACCCAGTACTTC

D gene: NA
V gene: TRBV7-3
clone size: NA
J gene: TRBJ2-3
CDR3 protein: CASSLMGADTQYF
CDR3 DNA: TGTGCCAGCAGCTTAATGGGGGCAGATACGCAGTATTTT

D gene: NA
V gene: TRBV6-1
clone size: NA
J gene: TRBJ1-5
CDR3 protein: CASSDTPERYNQPQHF
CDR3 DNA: TGTGCCAGCAGTGATACCCCCGAGAGATACAATCAGCCCCAGCATTTT

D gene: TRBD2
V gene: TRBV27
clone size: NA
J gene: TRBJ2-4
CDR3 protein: CASSPKREGTKNIQYF
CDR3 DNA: TGTGCCAGCAGTCCGAAGCGGGAGGGGACCAAAAACATTCAGTACTTC

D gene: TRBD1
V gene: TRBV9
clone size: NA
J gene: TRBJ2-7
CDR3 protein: CASSRQGNYEQYF
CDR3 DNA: TGTGCCAGCAGCAGACAGGGGAACTACGAGCAGTACTTC

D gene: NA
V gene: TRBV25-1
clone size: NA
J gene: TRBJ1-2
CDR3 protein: CASSPPATGYGYTF
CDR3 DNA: TGTGCCAGCAGCCCCCCAGCAACGGGCTATGGCTACACCTTC

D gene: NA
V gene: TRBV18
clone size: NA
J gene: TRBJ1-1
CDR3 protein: CASSPRQESMNTEAFF
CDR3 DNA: TGTGCCAGCTCACCCAGACAGGAGAGTATGAACACTGAAGCTTTCTTT

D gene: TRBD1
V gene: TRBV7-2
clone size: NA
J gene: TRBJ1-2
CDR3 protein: CASSGRDRQGYTF
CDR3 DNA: TGTGCCAGCAGCGGACGGGACAGGCAAGGCTACACCTTC

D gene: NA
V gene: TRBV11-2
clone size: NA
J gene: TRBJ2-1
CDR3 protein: CASSLSRGNEQFF
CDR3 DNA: TGTGCCAGCAGCTTAAGTAGGGGCAATGAGCAGTTCTTC

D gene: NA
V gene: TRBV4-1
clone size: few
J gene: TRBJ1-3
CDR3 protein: CASSQDGFSGNTIYF
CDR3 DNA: TGCGCCAGCAGCCAAGATGGATTCTCTGGAAACACCATATATTTT

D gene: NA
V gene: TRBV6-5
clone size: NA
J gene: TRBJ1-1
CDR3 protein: CASSYGQYTEAFF
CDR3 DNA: TGTGCCAGCAGTTATGGGCAGTACACTGAAGCTTTCTTT

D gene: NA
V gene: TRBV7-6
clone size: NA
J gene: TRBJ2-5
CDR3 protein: CASSLIEQETQYF
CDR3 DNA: TGTGCCAGCAGCTTGATAGAGCAAGAGACCCAGTACTTC

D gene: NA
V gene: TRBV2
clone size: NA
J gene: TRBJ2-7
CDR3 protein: CASSLQQGYYEQYF
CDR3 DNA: TGTGCCAGCAGCCTCCAACAGGGATACTACGAGCAGTACTTC

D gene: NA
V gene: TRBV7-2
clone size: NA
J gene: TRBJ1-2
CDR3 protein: CASSSYEGYYGYTF
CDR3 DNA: TGTGCCAGCAGCTCGTATGAAGGTTATTATGGCTACACCTTC

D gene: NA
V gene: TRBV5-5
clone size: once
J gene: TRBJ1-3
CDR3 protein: CASSLEVNTIYF
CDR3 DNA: TGTGCCAGCAGCTTGGAAGTAAACACCATATATTTT

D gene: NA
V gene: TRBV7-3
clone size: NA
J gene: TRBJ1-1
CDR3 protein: CASSLSGRVNTEAFF
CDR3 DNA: TGTGCCAGCAGCCTCTCGGGACGGGTGAACACTGAAGCTTTCTTT

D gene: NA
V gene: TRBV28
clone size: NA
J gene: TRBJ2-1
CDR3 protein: CASRNQGGGYNEQFF
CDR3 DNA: TGTGCCAGTCGAAATCAGGGGGGAGGGTACAATGAGCAGTTCTTC

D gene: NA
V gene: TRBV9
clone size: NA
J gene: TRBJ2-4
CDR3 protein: CASSPLGGGANIQYF
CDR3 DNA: TGTGCCAGCAGCCCTTTAGGGGGAGGGGCAAACATTCAGTACTTC

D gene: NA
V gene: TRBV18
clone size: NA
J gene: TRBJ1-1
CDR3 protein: CASSPPEGTGGEAFF
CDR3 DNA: TGTGCCAGCTCACCACCGGAGGGGACCGGGGGAGAGGCTTTCTTT

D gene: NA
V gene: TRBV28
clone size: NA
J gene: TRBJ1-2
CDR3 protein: CASSFTGYGYTF
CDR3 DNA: TGTGCCAGCAGTTTCACGGGGTATGGCTACACCTTC

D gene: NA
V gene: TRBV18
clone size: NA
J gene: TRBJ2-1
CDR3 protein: CASSPGLVGGTGNEQFF
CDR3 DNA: TGTGCCAGCTCACCGGGATTGGTGGGAGGAACGGGCAATGAGCAGTTCTTC

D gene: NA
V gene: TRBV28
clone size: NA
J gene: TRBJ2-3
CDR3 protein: CASSFAGPDTQYF
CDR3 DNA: TGTGCCAGCAGTTTCGCAGGGCCTGATACGCAGTATTTT

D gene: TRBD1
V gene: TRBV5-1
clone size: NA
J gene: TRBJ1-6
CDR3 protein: CASSSGQGNSPLHF
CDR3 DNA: TGCGCCAGCAGCTCCGGACAGGGGAATTCACCCCTCCACTTT

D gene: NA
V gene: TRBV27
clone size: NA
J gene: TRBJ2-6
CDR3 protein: CASSLAGIKGANVLTF
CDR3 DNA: TGTGCCAGCAGTCTTGCGGGAATTAAAGGGGCCAACGTCCTGACTTTC

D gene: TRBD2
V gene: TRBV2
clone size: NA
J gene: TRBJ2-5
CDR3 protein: CASSELIAGDLETQYF
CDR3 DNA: TGTGCCAGCAGTGAATTGATAGCGGGAGACTTAGAGACCCAGTACTTC

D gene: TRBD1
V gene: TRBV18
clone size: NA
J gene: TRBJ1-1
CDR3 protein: CASSLDRGTEAFF
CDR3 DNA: TGTGCCAGCTCGTTGGACAGGGGCACTGAAGCTTTCTTT

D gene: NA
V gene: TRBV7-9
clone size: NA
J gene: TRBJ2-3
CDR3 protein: CASSLSTSTDTQYF
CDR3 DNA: TGTGCCAGCAGCTTGTCGACTAGCACAGATACGCAGTATTTT

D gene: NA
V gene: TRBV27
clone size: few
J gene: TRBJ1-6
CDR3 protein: CASRTSGREHF
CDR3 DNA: TGTGCCAGCAGAACATCGGGGCGGGAACACTTT

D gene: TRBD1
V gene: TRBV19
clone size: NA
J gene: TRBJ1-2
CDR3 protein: CASSIFYGTGRYGYTF
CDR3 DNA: TGTGCCAGTAGTATCTTTTACGGGACAGGGAGGTATGGCTACACCTTC

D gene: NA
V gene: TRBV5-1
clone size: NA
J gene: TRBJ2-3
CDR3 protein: CASSWRGIGADTQYF
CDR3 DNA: TGCGCCAGCAGCTGGCGGGGTATAGGAGCAGATACGCAGTATTTT

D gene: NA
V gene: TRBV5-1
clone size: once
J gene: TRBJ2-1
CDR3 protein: CASSLLQGRYSYNEQFF
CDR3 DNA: TGCGCCAGCAGCTTATTGCAAGGGCGGTACTCCTACAATGAGCAGTTCTTC

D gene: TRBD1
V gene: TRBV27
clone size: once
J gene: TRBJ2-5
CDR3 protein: CASSSYRDRGKETQYF
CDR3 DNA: TGTGCCAGCAGTTCCTACCGGGACAGGGGCAAAGAGACCCAGTACTTC

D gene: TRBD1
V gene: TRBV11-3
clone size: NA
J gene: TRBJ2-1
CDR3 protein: CASSQRGPHNEQFF
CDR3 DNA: TGTGCCAGCAGCCAAAGGGGGCCACACAATGAGCAGTTCTTC

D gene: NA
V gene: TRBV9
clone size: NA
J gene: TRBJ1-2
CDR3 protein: CASSGGGAENYGYTF
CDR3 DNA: TGTGCCAGCAGCGGAGGGGGGGCGGAAAACTATGGCTACACCTTC

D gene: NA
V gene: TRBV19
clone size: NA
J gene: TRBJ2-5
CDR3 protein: CASSISRQETQYF
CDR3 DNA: TGTGCCAGTAGTATCTCCCGTCAAGAGACCCAGTACTTC

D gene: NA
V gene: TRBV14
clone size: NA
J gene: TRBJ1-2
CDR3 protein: CASSQTAGYGYTF
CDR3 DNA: TGTGCCAGCAGCCAAACGGCTGGCTATGGCTACACCTTC

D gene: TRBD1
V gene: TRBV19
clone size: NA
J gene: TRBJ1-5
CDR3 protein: CASSNQGEIYSNQPQHF
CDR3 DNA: TGTGCCAGTAGTAATCAGGGGGAGATTTATAGCAATCAGCCCCAGCATTTT

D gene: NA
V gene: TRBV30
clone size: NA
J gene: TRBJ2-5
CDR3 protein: CAWSRPLNQETQYF
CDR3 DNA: TGTGCCTGGAGCCGACCCTTAAACCAAGAGACCCAGTACTTC

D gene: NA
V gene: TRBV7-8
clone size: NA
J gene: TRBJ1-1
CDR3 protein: CASSLAMHVRVAFF
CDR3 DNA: TGTGCCAGCAGCTTAGCGATGCACGTGCGCGTAGCTTTCTTT

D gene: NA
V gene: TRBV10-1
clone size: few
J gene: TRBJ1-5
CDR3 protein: CASSESSYQPQHF
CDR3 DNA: TGCGCCAGCAGTGAATCCAGTTATCAGCCCCAGCATTTT

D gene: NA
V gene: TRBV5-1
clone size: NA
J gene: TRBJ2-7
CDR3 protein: CASSLAQGNYEQYF
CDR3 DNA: TGCGCCAGCAGCTTGGCACAGGGAAACTACGAGCAGTACTTC

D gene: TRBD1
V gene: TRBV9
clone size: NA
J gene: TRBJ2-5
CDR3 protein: CASSPGQAQETQYF
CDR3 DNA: TGTGCCAGCAGCCCGGGACAGGCCCAAGAGACCCAGTACTTC

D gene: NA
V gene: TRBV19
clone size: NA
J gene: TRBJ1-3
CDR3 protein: CASSIRRRGSGNTIYF
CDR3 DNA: TGTGCCAGTAGTATCCGCCGCCGGGGGTCTGGAAACACCATATATTTT

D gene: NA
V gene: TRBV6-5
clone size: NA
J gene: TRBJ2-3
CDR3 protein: CASSSGEADTQYF
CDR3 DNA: TGTGCCAGCAGTTCCGGGGAGGCAGATACGCAGTATTTT

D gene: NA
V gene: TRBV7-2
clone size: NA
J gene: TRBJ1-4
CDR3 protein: CASSPQVGRATNEKLFF
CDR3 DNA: TGTGCCAGCAGCCCCCAAGTGGGGAGGGCAACTAATGAAAAACTGTTTTTT

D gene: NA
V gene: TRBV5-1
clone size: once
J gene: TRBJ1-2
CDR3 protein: CASSFGGSEGYTF
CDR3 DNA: TGCGCCAGCAGCTTCGGGGGGTCCGAAGGCTACACCTTC

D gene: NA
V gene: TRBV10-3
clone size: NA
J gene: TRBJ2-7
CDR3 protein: CAISESTGTVALGEQYF
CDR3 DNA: TGTGCCATCAGTGAGTCAACAGGGACTGTGGCTTTAGGGGAGCAGTACTTC

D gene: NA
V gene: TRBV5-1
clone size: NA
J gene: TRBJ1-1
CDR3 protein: CASSLFGGLNTEAFF
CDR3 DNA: TGCGCCAGCAGCTTGTTCGGGGGCCTTAACACTGAAGCTTTCTTT

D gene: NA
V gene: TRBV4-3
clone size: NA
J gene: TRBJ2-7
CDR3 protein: CASSQDLGQSTYEQYF
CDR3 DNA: TGCGCCAGCAGCCAAGATCTGGGTCAGAGTACCTACGAGCAGTACTTC